This TCR beta chain derives from a study of blood T cell repertoires in COVID-19. About the study: From the United States, Italy and Spain came samples of acute and convalescent COVID-19. PBMCs, B-cell-depleted T cells, or T cells provided the cDNA or gDNA that made up the material.

To note about this clone: The same CDR3 also results from other DNA sequences found in this sample.

V lost 1 base, J lost 4 bases, and 12 bases lay in between. This CDR3 has 16 residues. Looked up from germline, CDR1 is SGHRS and CDR2 is YFSETQ. As originally analysed: Reference gene primer amplification in the assay estimated nucleated cell counts. The protocol was immunoSEQ multiplex PCR, while the TCRdb copy is restricted to in-frame clones and leaves out a portion. V and J calls and clone size follow that table, whereas D and trimming were derived from the DNA. The profile shows roughly 250,000 clones, around nine tenths of them singletons. The TCR originated in a man aged 30 to 45 with acute or convalescent COVID-19. The sample was peripheral blood. The V call is TRBV5-1, the J call TRBJ2-6; the D gene is possibly TRBD1 (7 bases). The CDR3 DNA is TGCGCCAGCAGCTTGTCCAGGGGGGCGGGGGCCAACGTCCTGACTTTC. Amino acid sequence: CASSLSRGAGANVLTF.